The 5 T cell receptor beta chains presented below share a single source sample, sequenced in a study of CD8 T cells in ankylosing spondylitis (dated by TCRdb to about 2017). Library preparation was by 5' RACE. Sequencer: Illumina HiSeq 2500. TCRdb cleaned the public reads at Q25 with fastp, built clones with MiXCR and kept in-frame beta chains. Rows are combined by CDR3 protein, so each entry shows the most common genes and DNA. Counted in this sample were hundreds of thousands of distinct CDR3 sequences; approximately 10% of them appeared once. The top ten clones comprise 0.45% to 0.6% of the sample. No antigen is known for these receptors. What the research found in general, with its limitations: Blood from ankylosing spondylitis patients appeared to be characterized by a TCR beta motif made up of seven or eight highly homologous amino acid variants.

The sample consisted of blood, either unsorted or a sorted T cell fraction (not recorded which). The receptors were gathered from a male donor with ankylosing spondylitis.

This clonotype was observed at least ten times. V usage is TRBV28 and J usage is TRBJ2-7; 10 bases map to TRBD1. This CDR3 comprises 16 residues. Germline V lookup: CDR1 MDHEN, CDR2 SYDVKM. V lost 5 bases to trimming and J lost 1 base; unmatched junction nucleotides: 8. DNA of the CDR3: TGTGCCAGCAGTCCGGGCGGGGACAGGGGTTCCTACGAGCAGTACTTC. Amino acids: CASSPGGDRGSYEQYF.

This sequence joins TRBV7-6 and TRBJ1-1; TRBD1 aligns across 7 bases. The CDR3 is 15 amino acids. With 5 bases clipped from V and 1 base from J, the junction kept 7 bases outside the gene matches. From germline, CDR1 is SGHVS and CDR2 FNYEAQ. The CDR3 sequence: CASSPRQGTNTEAFF. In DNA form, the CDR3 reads TGTGCCAGCAGCCCTAGACAGGGAACGAACACTGAAGCTTTCTTT.

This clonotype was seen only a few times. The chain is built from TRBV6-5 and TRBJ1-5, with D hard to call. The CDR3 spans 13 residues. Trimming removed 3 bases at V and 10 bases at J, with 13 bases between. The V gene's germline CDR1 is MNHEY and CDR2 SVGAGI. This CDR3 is CASSYQIGGPQHF. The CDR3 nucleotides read TGTGCCAGCAGTTATCAAATAGGTGGTCCCCAGCATTTT.

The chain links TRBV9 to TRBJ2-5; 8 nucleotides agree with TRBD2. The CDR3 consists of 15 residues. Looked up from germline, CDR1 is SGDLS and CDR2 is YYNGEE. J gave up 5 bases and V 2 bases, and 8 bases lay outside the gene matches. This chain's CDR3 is CASSVGSGVGETQYF. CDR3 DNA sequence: TGTGCCAGCAGCGTCGGTAGCGGGGTCGGGGAGACCCAGTACTTC.

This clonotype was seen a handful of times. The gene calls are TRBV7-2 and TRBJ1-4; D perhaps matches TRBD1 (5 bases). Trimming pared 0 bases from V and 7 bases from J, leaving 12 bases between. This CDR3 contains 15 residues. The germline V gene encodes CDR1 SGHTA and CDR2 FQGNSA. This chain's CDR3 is CASSLARDGAEKLFF. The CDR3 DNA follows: TGTGCCAGCAGCTTAGCGCGGGACGGGGCTGAAAAACTGTTTTTT. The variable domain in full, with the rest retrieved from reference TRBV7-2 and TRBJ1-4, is GAGVSQSPSNKVTEKGKDVELRCDPISGHTALYWYRQSLGQGLEFLIYFQGNSAPDKSGLPSDRFSAERTGGSVSTLTIQRTQQEDSAVYLCASSLARDGAEKLFFGSGTQLSVL.